The present T cell receptor beta chain was sequenced within a study of T cell changes during pregnancy in multiple sclerosis. Clones were read by immunoSEQ multiplex PCR, and TCRdb kept only the in-frame ones, dropping some. The data show roughly 99,000 clones, roughly 94% seen once. The CDR3 loop spans 10 amino acids. Per germline, CDR1 SNHLY and CDR2 FYNNEI. Between the trimmed V and J ends, which lost 8 bases and 7 bases, there was a span of 8 bases. The material was peripheral blood, obtained after pregnancy. The receptor comes from a female donor in good health, enrolled as a control in a pregnancy study. This chain uses TRBV2 with TRBJ2-5; no clear D. CDR3 loop: CASGWRTQYF. The CDR3 nucleotides are TGTGCCAGCGGTTGGAGGACCCAGTACTTC.